The source of this TCR beta chain is a study of OX40 agonist ivuxolimab in advanced cancers. About the research overall: Earlier anti-PD-1, anti-PD-L1 or anti-CTLA-4 therapy was permitted; under 50% had received some. The study reported partial responses in three patients: one hepatocellular carcinoma, two cutaneous melanoma.

The repertoire was sequenced with immunoSEQ multiplex PCR; TCRdb's copy has only in-frame clones and lacks some. The table lists about 80,000 clones, 80% to 95% of them singletons, with around 2% in the top ten. The source of this sequence is an adult with an advanced solid tumor such as melanoma, head and neck, liver or kidney cancer. The material was CD4+ or CD8+ T cells sorted from blood, obtained in a trial of the OX40 agonist ivuxolimab.

Here the CDR3 reads CASSLPATTATF. CDR3 DNA: TGTGCCAGCAGCTTACCCGCCACGACCGCCACCTTC. The chain uses TRBV7-9 and TRBJ1-2, with D uncertain. The CDR3 has 12 residues. Between the trimmed V and J ends, which lost 2 bases and 13 bases, there was a span of 14 bases. The germline CDR1 and CDR2 sequences are SEHNR and FQNEAQ (reference sequence).